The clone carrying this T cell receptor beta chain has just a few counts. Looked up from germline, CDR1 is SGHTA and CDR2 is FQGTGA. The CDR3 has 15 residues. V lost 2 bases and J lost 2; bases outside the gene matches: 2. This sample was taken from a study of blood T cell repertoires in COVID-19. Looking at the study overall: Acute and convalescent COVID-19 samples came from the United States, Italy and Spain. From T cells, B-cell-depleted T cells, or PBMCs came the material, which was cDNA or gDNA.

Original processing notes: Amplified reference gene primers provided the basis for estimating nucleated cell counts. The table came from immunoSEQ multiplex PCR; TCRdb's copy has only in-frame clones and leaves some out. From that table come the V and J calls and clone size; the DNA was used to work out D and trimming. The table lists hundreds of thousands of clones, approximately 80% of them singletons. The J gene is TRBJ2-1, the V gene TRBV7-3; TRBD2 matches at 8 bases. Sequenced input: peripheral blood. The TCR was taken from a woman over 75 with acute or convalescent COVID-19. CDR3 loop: CASSLQRGPYNEQFF. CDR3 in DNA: TGTGCCAGCAGCTTACAGCGGGGGCCCTACAATGAGCAGTTCTTC.